A selection of T cell receptor beta chains follows, all from one sample in a study of shared clonotypes between healthy human individuals. Generated by immunoSEQ multiplex PCR, the TCRdb table keeps only in-frame clones and is missing some. The data show 850,000 to 1,100,000 clones, with approximately 80% seen just once and 0.89% held by the top ten. The sequenced sample consisted of memory CD4+ T cells from PBMCs. All receptors come from a young man in good health. Some clones in this sample may be carry-over from other donors' samples. Each CDR3 is given with its conserved first and last residue. Each record gives: J gene, clone size, V gene, D gene, CDR3 protein, CDR3 DNA. A D gene is named only where the DNA matches it firmly. Clone size, where shown, is once, few, many, or a class for clones that have expanded.

>TRBJ1-1|-|TRBV7-3|-
CASSLYLNTEAFF
TGTGCCAGCAGCTTATATCTGAACACTGAAGCTTTCTTT
>TRBJ1-3|many|TRBV5-1|-
CASSSVTRWGERGNTIYF
TGCGCCAGCAGCTCGGTGACTCGGTGGGGGGAAAGGGGAAACACCATATATTTT
>TRBJ1-1|once|TRBV28|TRBD1
CASSFGGGVPEAFF
TGTGCCAGCAGTTTTGGAGGGGGCGTCCCTGAAGCTTTCTTT
>TRBJ2-1|-|TRBV7-9|-
CASSSRRFDLRDEQFF
TGTGCCAGCAGCTCGCGAAGATTCGACTTGAGGGATGAGCAGTTCTTC
>TRBJ2-2|-|TRBV27|TRBD2
CASSFSPLSGSLGELFF
TGTGCCAGCAGTTTTAGTCCCCTTAGCGGGAGCCTCGGGGAGCTGTTTTTT
>TRBJ2-5|-|TRBV11-2|-
CASSLISSETQYF
TGTGCCAGCAGCCTAATTTCCTCGGAGACCCAGTACTTC
>TRBJ2-4|-|TRBV2|-
CASSEPNTKNIQYF
TGTGCCAGCAGTGAACCCAATACCAAAAACATTCAGTACTTC
>TRBJ2-7|once|TRBV5-1|TRBD1
CASRTLQGDYEQYF
TGCGCCAGCCGGACTCTCCAGGGGGACTACGAGCAGTACTTC
>TRBJ2-7|many|TRBV28|TRBD2
CASQIPSGAYEQYF
TGTGCCAGCCAGATTCCTAGCGGAGCCTACGAGCAGTACTTC
>TRBJ2-5|-|TRBV9|TRBD2
CASSLTSGPSETQYF
TGTGCCAGCAGCCTCACTAGCGGACCGAGCGAGACCCAGTACTTC
>TRBJ1-5|-|TRBV18|-
CASSPPDQPQHF
TGTGCCAGCTCACCCCCAGATCAGCCCCAGCATTTT
>TRBJ2-2|many|TRBV4-3|TRBD2
CASSRAAAGGIPGELFF
TGCGCCAGCAGCCGCGCCGCCGCGGGAGGGATACCCGGGGAGCTGTTTTTT
>TRBJ2-7|few|TRBV4-3|-
CASSQAKGGRSYEQYF
TGCGCCAGCAGCCAAGCTAAGGGGGGCAGATCCTACGAGCAGTACTTC
>TRBJ2-2|-|TRBV6-5|-
CASRRGPTGELFF
TGTGCCAGCAGGCGGGGTCCCACCGGGGAGCTGTTTTTT
>TRBJ2-3|-|TRBV5-1|-
CASSSIGRSSGTDTQYF
TGCGCCAGCAGCTCCATCGGTCGTTCGAGTGGCACAGATACGCAGTATTTT
>TRBJ2-7|-|TRBV19|TRBD1
CASRARTGGYEQYF
TGTGCCAGTAGGGCGAGGACAGGGGGCTACGAGCAGTACTTC
>TRBJ1-2|-|TRBV9|-
CASTTRGDYGYTF
TGTGCCAGCACCACACGGGGGGACTATGGCTACACCTTC
>TRBJ1-3|-|TRBV4-3|-
CASSQVRNTIYF
TGCGCCAGCAGCCAAGTTCGAAACACCATATATTTT
>TRBJ2-7|-|TRBV2|-
CASQSQGSTEQYF
TGTGCCAGCCAGAGTCAGGGCTCTACCGAGCAGTACTTC
>TRBJ1-1|-|TRBV7-2|-
CASSPEGGRAFF
TGTGCCAGCAGCCCCGAAGGGGGTAGAGCTTTCTTT
>TRBJ2-2|-|TRBV28|-
CASRLTGELFF
TGTGCTAGCAGACTCACCGGGGAGCTGTTTTTT
>TRBJ2-7|-|TRBV18|TRBD2
CASSPRSLAASYEQYF
TGTGCCAGCTCCCCAAGGAGCCTAGCGGCTTCCTACGAGCAGTACTTC
>TRBJ2-7|few|TRBV18|-
CASSPDGAEQYF
TGTGCCAGCTCACCGGATGGTGCCGAGCAGTACTTC
>TRBJ2-1|-|TRBV18|TRBD2
CASSPGLAGEATAGEQFF
TGTGCCAGCTCACCGGGACTAGCGGGAGAGGCGACGGCGGGTGAGCAGTTCTTC
>TRBJ1-2|-|TRBV5-4|-
CASSLAGTAGHTF
TGTGCCAGCAGCTTGGCCGGGACGGCCGGGCACACCTTC
>TRBJ1-5|few|TRBV7-2|TRBD1
CASSLIGGDQPQHF
TGTGCCAGCAGCTTAATAGGGGGCGATCAGCCCCAGCATTTT
>TRBJ2-7|once|TRBV5-6|TRBD1
CASSLADRDSEQYF
TGTGCCAGCAGCTTGGCGGACAGGGATTCCGAGCAGTACTTC
>TRBJ2-1|-|TRBV7-2|TRBD1
CASSDDRGDEQFF
TGTGCCAGCAGCGACGACAGGGGGGATGAGCAGTTCTTC
>TRBJ2-3|-|TRBV18|-
CASSPSQGADTQYF
TGTGCCAGCTCACCATCGCAGGGTGCAGATACGCAGTATTTT
>TRBJ1-4|-|TRBV5-1|-
CASSLLGATATNEKLFF
TGCGCCAGCAGCTTGTTAGGGGCGACAGCAACTAATGAAAAACTGTTTTTT
>TRBJ1-2|-|TRBV18|TRBD1
CASSPGQGFGYGYTF
TGTGCCAGCTCACCGGGACAGGGATTTGGCTATGGCTACACCTTC
>TRBJ1-2|-|TRBV5-5|-
CASSLGGHNYGYTF
TGTGCCAGCAGCTTGGGTGGCCACAACTATGGCTACACCTTC
>TRBJ2-2|-|TRBV7-2|-
CASSSVGDTGELFF
TGTGCCAGCAGTTCCGTTGGGGACACCGGGGAGCTGTTTTTT
>TRBJ1-4|-|TRBV4-1|-
CASSQATATNEKLFF
TGCGCCAGCAGCCAAGCGACAGCTACTAATGAAAAACTGTTTTTT
>TRBJ2-7|-|TRBV27|-
CASSTKGGTYEQYF
TGTGCCAGCAGTACAAAGGGGGGCACCTACGAGCAGTACTTC
>TRBJ1-2|-|TRBV9|-
CASSVGTDYGYTF
TGTGCCAGCAGCGTAGGGACGGATTATGGCTACACCTTC
>TRBJ1-2|once|TRBV19|-
CASTLPGAVTYGYTF
TGTGCCAGTACCCTCCCGGGGGCAGTTACATATGGCTACACCTTC
>TRBJ1-2|many|TRBV9|TRBD1
CASREQGGYGYTF
TGTGCCAGCAGAGAACAGGGGGGCTATGGCTACACCTTC
>TRBJ1-3|once|TRBV5-1|TRBD1
CASSLGSRQGSGNTIYF
TGCGCCAGCAGCTTGGGATCCCGACAGGGTTCTGGAAACACCATATATTTT
>TRBJ2-7|-|TRBV7-8|TRBD1
CASSIGGRVYEQYF
TGTGCCAGCAGCATAGGGGGCAGGGTCTACGAGCAGTACTTC
>TRBJ1-3|-|TRBV4-3|-
CASSQDSFFGNTIYF
TGCGCCAGCAGCCAAGATTCCTTCTTCGGAAACACCATATATTTT
>TRBJ2-5|-|TRBV5-1|-
CASSLTGGEETQYF
TGCGCCAGCAGCTTGACCGGGGGCGAAGAGACCCAGTACTTC
>TRBJ2-1|-|TRBV5-1|TRBD1
CASSLDAGGRSYNEQFF
TGCGCCAGCAGCTTGGACGCAGGGGGCCGCTCCTACAATGAGCAGTTCTTC
>TRBJ1-1|once|TRBV11-2|-
CASSLAGSSAHEAFF
TGTGCCAGCAGCTTGGCAGGGTCGAGTGCTCATGAAGCTTTCTTT